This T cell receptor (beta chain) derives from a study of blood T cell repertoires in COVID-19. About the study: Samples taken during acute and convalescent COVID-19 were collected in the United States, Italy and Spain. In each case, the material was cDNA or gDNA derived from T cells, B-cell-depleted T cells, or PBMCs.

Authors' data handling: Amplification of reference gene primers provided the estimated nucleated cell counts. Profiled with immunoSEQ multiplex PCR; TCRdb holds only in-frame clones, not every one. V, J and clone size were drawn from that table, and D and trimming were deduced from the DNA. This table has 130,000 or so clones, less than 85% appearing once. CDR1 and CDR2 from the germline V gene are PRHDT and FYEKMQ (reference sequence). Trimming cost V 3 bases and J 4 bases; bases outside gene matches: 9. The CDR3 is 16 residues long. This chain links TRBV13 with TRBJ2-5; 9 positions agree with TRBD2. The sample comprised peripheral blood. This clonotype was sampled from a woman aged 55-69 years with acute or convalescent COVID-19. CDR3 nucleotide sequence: TGTGCCAGCAGCTTCGGTACAGCGGGGGGTGGAGAGACCCAGTACTTC. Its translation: CASSFGTAGGGETQYF.